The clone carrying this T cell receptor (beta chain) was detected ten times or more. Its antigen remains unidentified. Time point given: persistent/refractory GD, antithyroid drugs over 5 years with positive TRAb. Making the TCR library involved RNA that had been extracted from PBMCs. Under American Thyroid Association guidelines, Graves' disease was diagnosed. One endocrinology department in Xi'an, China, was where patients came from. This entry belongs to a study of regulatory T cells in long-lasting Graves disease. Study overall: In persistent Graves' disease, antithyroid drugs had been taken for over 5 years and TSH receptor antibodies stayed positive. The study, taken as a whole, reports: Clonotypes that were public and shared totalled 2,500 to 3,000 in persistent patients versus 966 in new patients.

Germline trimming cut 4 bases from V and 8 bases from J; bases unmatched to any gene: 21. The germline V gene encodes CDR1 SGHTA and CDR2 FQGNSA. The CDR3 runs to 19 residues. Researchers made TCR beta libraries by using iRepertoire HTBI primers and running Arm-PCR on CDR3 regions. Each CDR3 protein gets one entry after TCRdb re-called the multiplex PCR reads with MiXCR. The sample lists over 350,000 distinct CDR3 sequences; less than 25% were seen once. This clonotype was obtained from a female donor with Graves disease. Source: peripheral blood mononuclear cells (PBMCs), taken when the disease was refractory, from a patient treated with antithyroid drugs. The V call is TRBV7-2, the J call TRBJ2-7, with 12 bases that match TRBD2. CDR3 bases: TGTGCCAGCAGCTCCCCGTCGGGAGGACAGGGGACTAGCGGGCGCCAGCAGTACTTC. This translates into CASSSPSGGQGTSGRQQYF.